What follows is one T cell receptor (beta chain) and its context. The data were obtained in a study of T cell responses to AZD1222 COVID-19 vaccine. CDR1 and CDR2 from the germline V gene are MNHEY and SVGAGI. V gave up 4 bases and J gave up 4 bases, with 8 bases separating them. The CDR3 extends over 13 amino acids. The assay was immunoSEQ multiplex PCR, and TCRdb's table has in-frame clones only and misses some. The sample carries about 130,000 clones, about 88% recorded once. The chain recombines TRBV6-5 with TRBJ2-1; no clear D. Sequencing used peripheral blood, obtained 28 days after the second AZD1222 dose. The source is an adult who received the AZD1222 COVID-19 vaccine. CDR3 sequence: CASSFSEYNEQFF. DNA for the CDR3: TGTGCCAGCAGTTTTTCCGAATACAATGAGCAGTTCTTC.